One and the same sample provided the 14 T cell receptor beta chains below, sequenced in a study of OX40 agonist ivuxolimab in advanced cancers. Here immunoSEQ multiplex PCR was the method, and the copy in TCRdb shows in-frame clones only, minus some. The sample has about 15,000 clones; 65% to 80% are singletons. The sequencing used CD4+ or CD8+ T cells sorted from blood, collected in a trial of the OX40 agonist ivuxolimab. The receptors were gathered from an adult with an advanced solid tumor such as melanoma, head and neck, liver or kidney cancer.

The V call is TRBV30, the J call TRBJ2-2, with 10 bases matching TRBD2. The CDR3 has 19 amino acids. Germline CDR1 GTSNPN, CDR2 SVGIG (reference sequence). The V and J ends lost 4 bases and 4 bases, in that order; junction bases with no gene match: 18. CDR3: CAWTHQGLAVRAGTGELFF. The CDR3 coding sequence is TGTGCCTGGACCCACCAAGGACTAGCGGTCAGAGCGGGCACCGGGGAGCTGTTTTTT.

The chain carries TRBV10-1 and TRBJ2-7, with TRBD2 as a possible D gene (5 bases). In germline, CDR1 is WNHNN, CDR2 SYGVQD (reference sequence). This CDR3 is built from 13 residues. Trimming cost V 3 bases and J 5 bases, with 11 bases left between them. CDR3: CASSDTPGNEQYF. CDR3 nucleotides: TGCGCCAGCAGTGATACCCCGGGAAACGAGCAGTACTTC.

This clone was detected once. The CDR3 reads CASSRMSNQPQHF. The CDR3 nucleotides are TGTGCCAGCAGTAGAATGTCCAATCAGCCCCAGCATTTT. The J gene is TRBJ1-5, the V gene TRBV6-5; D ambiguous. The CDR3 is 13 amino acids. Germline V gene sequence: CDR1 MNHEY, CDR2 SVGAGI. V was cut by 5 bases and J by 3 bases, with 8 bases left in between.

This clone was detected ten times or more. The rearrangement joins TRBV4-1 to TRBJ1-1; 7 nucleotides match TRBD1. V shed 7 bases and J 0 bases; nucleotides not matched to a gene: 8. The V gene's germline CDR1 is MGHRA and CDR2 YSYEKL. The CDR3 sequence is 15 residues long. This CDR3 reads CASTGQETMNTEAFF. The CDR3 DNA reads as TGCGCCAGCACCGGACAGGAGACGATGAACACTGAAGCTTTCTTT.

V is TRBV11-1 and J is TRBJ2-2; D is unclear. Germline V gene lookup returns CDR1 SGHAT and CDR2 FQDESV (reference sequence). This CDR3 is 16 amino acids long. The V gene lost 1 base and the J gene lost 5 bases, with 14 bases spanning the gap. CDR3 in amino acids: CASSLGGSGLTGELFF. The CDR3 DNA is TGTGCCAGCAGCTTAGGAGGTTCGGGTTTGACCGGGGAGCTGTTTTTT.

The V call is TRBV7-3, the J call TRBJ2-1; the match to TRBD2 covers 7 bases. The CDR3 is 13 residues long. CDR1 and CDR2 from the germline V gene are SGHTA and FQGTGA. Trimming cost V 3 bases and J 6 bases; bases outside gene matches: 2. The CDR3 loop reads CASSLTSRNEQFF. DNA for the CDR3: TGTGCCAGCAGCTTGACTAGCCGCAATGAGCAGTTCTTC.

Note on this clone: This sample includes further DNA sequences coding for the same CDR3. This sequence joins TRBV6-1 and TRBJ2-3, with D unclear. Germline V gene data show CDR1 as MNHNS and CDR2 as SASEGT. V lost 1 base to trimming and J lost 5 bases, with 4 bases between them. The CDR3 extends over 12 amino acids. The CDR3 region has the DNA TGTGCCAGCAGTGAAGTTGGAGATACGCAGTATTTT. Residues: CASSEVGDTQYF.

The chain couples TRBV10-3 to TRBJ1-4; D ambiguous. V lost 3 bases to trimming and J lost 0 bases, with 11 bases between them. The germline V gene has CDR1 ENHRY and CDR2 SYGVKD. The CDR3 sequence is 16 residues long. Here the CDR3 DNA reads TGTGCCATCAGTGACAGGACCGATGCAACTAATGAAAAACTGTTTTTT. It is translated as CAISDRTDATNEKLFF.

The chain recombines TRBV10-3 with TRBJ1-5; tentatively, D is TRBD1 (6 bases). The V end was cut by 10 bases, the J end by 4 bases, with 20 bases between. The length of the CDR3 is 15 residues. The germline gives CDR1 ENHRY, CDR2 SYGVKD. The CDR3 DNA reads as TGTGCCACCCAGGCGGTGGGACACCTAAATCAGCCCCAGCATTTT. Its translation: CATQAVGHLNQPQHF.

This chain connects TRBV7-9 to TRBJ2-4; D ambiguous. In germline, CDR1 is SEHNR, CDR2 FQNEAQ (reference sequence). V gave up 4 bases and J gave up 6 bases, with 10 bases separating them. There are 13 residues in the CDR3. The CDR3 DNA reads TGTGCCAGCAGCTCCGATACGGGAAACATTCAGTACTTC. It encodes CASSSDTGNIQYF.

This chain joins TRBV2 and TRBJ2-7, with 8 bases fitting TRBD2. J lost 1 base, V lost 8 bases, and 4 bases had no gene match. The CDR3 is made up of 13 amino acids. CDR1 is SNHLY, CDR2 FYNNEI, per germline. This CDR3 is CASEASGSYEQYF. The DNA for the CDR3 is TGTGCCAGCGAGGCTAGCGGGTCCTACGAGCAGTACTTC.

J is TRBJ2-1 and V is TRBV25-1; no definite D call. Per germline, CDR1 MGHDK and CDR2 SYGVNS. The CDR3 totals 13 residues. Trimming left V 2 bases short and J 2 bases short, with 4 bases between. This chain's CDR3 is CASSERAYNEQFF. The CDR3 DNA follows: TGTGCCAGCAGTGAACGGGCCTACAATGAGCAGTTCTTC.

This chain links TRBV4-1 with TRBJ2-1, with D perhaps assigned TRBD1 or TRBD2 (6 bases each). This CDR3 has 16 residues. The ends were cut back, 0 bases at V and 6 bases at J, with 15 bases in the middle. Germline values: CDR1 MGHRA, CDR2 YSYEKL. DNA for the CDR3: TGCGCCAGCAGCCAAGACATCCAGGGGAGGATCAATGAGCAGTTCTTC. Its protein product is CASSQDIQGRINEQFF.

V gene TRBV27 combines with J gene TRBJ1-1; D gene uncertain. Trimming shortened V by 0 bases and J by 0 bases, and 2 bases separated the two germline ends. CDR3 length: 13 residues. Germline assignment: CDR1 MNHEY and CDR2 SMNVEV (reference sequence). This CDR3 reads CASSLSVNTEAFF. CDR3 in DNA: TGTGCCAGCAGTTTATCGGTGAACACTGAAGCTTTCTTT.